This T cell receptor (beta chain) was profiled in a study of CD8+CD57+ T cells in acquired aplastic anemia. For the study at large: Healthy donors averaged about 10 million reads for CD4+ cells.

The germline V gene encodes CDR1 SQVTM and CDR2 ANQGSEA. The CDR3 runs 17 residues. Trimming removed 1 base at V and 5 bases at J, with 23 bases between. This clonotype was counted once. Profiles of TCR beta VDJ and CDR3 were generated from a genomic DNA template. From the reads, TCRdb called clonotypes with MiXCR, one entry per CDR3 protein. The sample records 50,000 to 70,000 distinct CDR3 sequences, roughly 54% being singletons. This sequence was found in a human donor in good health, serving as a control. The specimen sequenced was sorted CD4+, CD8+, or CD8+CD57+ T cells (not recorded which) from PBMCs. The chain employs TRBV29-1 and TRBJ1-1; D is perhaps TRBD1 (5 bases). CDR3 nucleotide sequence: TGCAGCGTTGAAGGAAGGGACCGATCGGGGGTGAGGACTGAAGCTTTCTTT. Protein sequence: CSVEGRDRSGVRTEAFF.